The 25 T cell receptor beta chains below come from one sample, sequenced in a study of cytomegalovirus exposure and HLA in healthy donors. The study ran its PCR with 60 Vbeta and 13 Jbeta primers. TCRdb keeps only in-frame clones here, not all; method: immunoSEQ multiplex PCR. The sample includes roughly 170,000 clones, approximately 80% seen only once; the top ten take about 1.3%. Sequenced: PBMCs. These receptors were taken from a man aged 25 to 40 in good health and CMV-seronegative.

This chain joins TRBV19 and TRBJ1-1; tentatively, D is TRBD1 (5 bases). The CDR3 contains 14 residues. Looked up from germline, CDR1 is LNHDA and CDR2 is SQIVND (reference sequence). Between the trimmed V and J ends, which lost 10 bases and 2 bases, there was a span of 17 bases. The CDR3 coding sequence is TGTGCCACCTCTCCCGACAGCTCAAACACTGAAGCTTTCTTT. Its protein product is CATSPDSSNTEAFF.

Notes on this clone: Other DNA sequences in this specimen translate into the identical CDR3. The CDR3, as DNA: TGCGCCAGCAGCTTGGAAGCGGGGAACACCGGGGAGCTGTTTTTT. Translated, it gives CASSLEAGNTGELFF. The rearrangement links TRBV5-1 to TRBJ2-2; TRBD2 might be the D (6 bases). Trimming took 0 bases from V and 1 from J, leaving 7 bases between them. CDR1 and CDR2 (germline): SGHRS, YFSETQ. This CDR3 is 15 amino acids long.

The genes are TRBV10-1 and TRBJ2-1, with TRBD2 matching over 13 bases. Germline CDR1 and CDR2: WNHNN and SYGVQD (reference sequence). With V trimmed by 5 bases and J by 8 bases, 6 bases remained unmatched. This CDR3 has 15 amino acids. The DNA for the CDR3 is TGCGCCAGCAGTCAAACTAGCGGGGGGGCGTATGAGCAGTTCTTC. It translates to CASSQTSGGAYEQFF.

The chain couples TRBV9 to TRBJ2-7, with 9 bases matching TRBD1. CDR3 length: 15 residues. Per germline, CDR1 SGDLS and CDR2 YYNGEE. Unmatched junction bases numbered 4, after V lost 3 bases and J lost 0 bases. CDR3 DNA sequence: TGTGCCAGCAGCGAACAGGGGGCTGTCTCCTACGAGCAGTACTTC. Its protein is CASSEQGAVSYEQYF.

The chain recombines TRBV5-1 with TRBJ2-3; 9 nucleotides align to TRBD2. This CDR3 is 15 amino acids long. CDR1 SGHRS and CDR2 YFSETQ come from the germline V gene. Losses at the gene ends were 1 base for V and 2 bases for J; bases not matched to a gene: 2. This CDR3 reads CASSLLAGATDTQYF. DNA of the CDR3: TGCGCCAGCAGCTTGTTAGCGGGGGCCACAGATACGCAGTATTTT. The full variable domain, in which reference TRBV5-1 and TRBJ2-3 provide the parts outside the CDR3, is KAGVTQTPRYLIKTRGQQVTLSCSPISGHRSVSWYQQTPGQGLQFLFEYFSETQRNKGNFPGRFSGRQFSNSRSEMNVSTLELGDSALYLCASSLLAGATDTQYFGPGTRLTVL.

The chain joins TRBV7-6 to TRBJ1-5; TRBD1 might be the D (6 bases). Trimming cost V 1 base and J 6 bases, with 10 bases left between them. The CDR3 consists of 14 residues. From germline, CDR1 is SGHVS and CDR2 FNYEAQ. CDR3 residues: CASSLVGGTQPQHF. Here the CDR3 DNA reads TGTGCCAGCAGCTTAGTAGGGGGTACTCAGCCCCAGCATTTT. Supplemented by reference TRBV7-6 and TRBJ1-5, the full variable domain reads GAGVSQSPRYKVTKRGQDVALRCDPISGHVSLYWYRQALGQGPEFLTYFNYEAQQDKSGLPNDRFSAERPEGSISTLTIQRTEQRDSAMYRCASSLVGGTQPQHFGDGTRLSIL.

This CDR3 is CASSLEGVEQYF. Here the CDR3 DNA reads TGTGCCAGCAGCCTTGAGGGGGTCGAGCAGTACTTC. The rearrangement links TRBV5-4 to TRBJ2-7, with D tentatively TRBD1 (6 bases). V lost 4 bases, J lost 6 bases, and 11 bases lay in between. CDR1 SGHNT and CDR2 YYREEE come from the germline V gene (reference sequence). This CDR3 spans 12 amino acids.

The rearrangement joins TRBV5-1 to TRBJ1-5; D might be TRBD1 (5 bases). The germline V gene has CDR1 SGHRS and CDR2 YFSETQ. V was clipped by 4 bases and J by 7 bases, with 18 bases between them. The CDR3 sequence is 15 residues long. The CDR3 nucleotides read TGCGCCAGCAGCCCGGACGGCCAGGGTGTCCAGCCCCAGCATTTT. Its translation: CASSPDGQGVQPQHF. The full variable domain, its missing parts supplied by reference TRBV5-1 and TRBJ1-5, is KAGVTQTPRYLIKTRGQQVTLSCSPISGHRSVSWYQQTPGQGLQFLFEYFSETQRNKGNFPGRFSGRQFSNSRSEMNVSTLELGDSALYLCASSPDGQGVQPQHFGDGTRLSIL.

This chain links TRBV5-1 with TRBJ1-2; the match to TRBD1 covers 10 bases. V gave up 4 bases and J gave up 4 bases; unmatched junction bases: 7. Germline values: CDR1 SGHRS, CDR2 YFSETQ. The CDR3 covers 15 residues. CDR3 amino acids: CASSEPGQGTYGYTF. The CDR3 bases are TGCGCCAGCAGCGAACCGGGACAGGGGACCTATGGCTACACCTTC.

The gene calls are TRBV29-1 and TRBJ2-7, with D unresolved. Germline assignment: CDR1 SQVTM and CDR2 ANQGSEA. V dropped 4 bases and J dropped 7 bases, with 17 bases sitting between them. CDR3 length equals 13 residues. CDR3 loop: CSVGAGQIGEQYF. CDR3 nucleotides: TGCAGCGTTGGGGCAGGTCAGATTGGGGAGCAGTACTTC.

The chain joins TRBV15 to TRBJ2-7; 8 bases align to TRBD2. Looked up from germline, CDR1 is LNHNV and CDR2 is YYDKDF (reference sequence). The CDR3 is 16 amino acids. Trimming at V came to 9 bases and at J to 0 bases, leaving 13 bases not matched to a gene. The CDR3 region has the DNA TGTGCCACGCGGGAGATCCCCACTAGCGGCTCCTACGAGCAGTACTTC. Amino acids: CATREIPTSGSYEQYF.

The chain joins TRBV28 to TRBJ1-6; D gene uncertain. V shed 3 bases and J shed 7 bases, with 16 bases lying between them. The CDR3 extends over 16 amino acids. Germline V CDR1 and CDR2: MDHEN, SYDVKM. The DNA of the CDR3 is TGTGCCAGCAGTTTCTTGGGGTTGGGAGAGAATTCACCCCTCCACTTT. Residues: CASSFLGLGENSPLHF. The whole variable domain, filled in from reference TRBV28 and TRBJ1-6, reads DVKVTQSSRYLVKRTGEKVFLECVQDMDHENMFWYRQDPGLGLRLIYFSYDVKMKEKGDIPEGYSVSREKKERFSLILESASTNQTSMYLCASSFLGLGENSPLHFGNGTRLTVT.

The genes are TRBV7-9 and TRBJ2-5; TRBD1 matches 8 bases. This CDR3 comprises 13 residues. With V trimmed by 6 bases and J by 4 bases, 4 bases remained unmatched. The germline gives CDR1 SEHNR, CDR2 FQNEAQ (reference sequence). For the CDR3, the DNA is TGTGCCAGCAGGGACAGGGTTGGAGAGACCCAGTACTTC. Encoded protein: CASRDRVGETQYF.

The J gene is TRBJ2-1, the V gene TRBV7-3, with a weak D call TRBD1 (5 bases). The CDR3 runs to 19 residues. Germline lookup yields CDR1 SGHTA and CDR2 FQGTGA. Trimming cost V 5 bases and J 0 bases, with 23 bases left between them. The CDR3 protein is CASSLQLVPGPPSYNEQFF. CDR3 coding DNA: TGTGCCAGCAGCCTCCAGCTAGTCCCAGGGCCTCCCTCCTACAATGAGCAGTTCTTC.

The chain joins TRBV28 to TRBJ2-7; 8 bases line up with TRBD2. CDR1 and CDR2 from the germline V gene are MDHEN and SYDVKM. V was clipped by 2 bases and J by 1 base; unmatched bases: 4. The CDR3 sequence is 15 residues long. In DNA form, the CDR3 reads TGTGCCAGCAGTTTACTAGCGGGCCAGTCCTACGAGCAGTACTTC. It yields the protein CASSLLAGQSYEQYF.

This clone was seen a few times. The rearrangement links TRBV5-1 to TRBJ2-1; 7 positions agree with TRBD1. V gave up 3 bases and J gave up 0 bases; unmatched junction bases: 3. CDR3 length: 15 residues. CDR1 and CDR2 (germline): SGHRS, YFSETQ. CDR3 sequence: CASSSGQSSYNEQFF. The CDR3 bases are TGCGCCAGCAGCTCGGGACAGAGCTCCTACAATGAGCAGTTCTTC.

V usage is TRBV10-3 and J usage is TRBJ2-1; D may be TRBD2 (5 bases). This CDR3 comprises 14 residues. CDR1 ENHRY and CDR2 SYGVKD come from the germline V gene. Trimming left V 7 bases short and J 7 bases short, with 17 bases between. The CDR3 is CAITTGPGVNEQFF. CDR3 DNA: TGTGCCATCACAACCGGGCCCGGGGTAAATGAGCAGTTCTTC.

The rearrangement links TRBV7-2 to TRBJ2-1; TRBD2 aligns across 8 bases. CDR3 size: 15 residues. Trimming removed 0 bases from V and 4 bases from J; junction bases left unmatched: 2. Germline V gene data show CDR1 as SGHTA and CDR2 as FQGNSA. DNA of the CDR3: TGTGCCAGCAGCTTAGCTAGCGGGGTTTACAATGAGCAGTTCTTC. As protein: CASSLASGVYNEQFF.

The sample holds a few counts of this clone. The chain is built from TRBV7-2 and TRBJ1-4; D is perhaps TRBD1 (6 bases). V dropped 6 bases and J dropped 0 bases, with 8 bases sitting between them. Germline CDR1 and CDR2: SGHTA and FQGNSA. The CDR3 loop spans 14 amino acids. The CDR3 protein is CASRQGATNEKLFF. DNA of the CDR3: TGTGCCAGCAGACAGGGAGCAACTAATGAAAAACTGTTTTTT.

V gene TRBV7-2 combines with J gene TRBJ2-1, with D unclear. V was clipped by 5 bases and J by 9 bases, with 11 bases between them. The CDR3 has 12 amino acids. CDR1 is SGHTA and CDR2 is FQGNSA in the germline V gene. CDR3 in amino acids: CASSHQLAEQFF. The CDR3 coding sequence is TGTGCCAGCAGCCACCAGTTGGCTGAGCAGTTCTTC.

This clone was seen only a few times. DNA of the CDR3: TGTGCCAGCAGCGTGGCCCCTAGCCTATACGAGCAGTACTTC. As protein: CASSVAPSLYEQYF. The chain recombines TRBV9 with TRBJ2-7, with D possibly being TRBD2 (5 bases). The V end was cut by 2 bases, the J end by 4 bases, with 13 bases between. The CDR3 consists of 14 residues. The germline V gene has CDR1 SGDLS and CDR2 YYNGEE.

The DNA of the CDR3 is TGTGCCAGTATCAATCGCCAGGGGGGGAACACTGAAGCTTTCTTT. Translation gives CASINRQGGNTEAFF. The chain links TRBV19 to TRBJ1-1, with 7 bases identical to TRBD1. This CDR3 has 15 residues. Germline-derived CDR1 and CDR2 are LNHDA and SQIVND (reference sequence). After removal of 7 bases from V and 1 base from J, the junction contained 9 bases not matched to a gene.

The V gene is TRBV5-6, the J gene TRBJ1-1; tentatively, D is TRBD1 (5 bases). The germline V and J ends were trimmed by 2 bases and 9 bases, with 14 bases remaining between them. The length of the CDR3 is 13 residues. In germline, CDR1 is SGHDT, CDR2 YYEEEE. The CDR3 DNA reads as TGTGCCAGCAGCTTCGGGGGGGGAGGGAAAGCTTTCTTT. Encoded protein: CASSFGGGGKAFF.

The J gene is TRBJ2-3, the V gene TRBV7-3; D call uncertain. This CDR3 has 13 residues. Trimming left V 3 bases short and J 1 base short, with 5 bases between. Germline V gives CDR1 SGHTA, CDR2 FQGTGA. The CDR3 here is CASSLSRTDTQYF. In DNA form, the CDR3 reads TGTGCCAGCAGCTTGAGCCGCACAGATACGCAGTATTTT.

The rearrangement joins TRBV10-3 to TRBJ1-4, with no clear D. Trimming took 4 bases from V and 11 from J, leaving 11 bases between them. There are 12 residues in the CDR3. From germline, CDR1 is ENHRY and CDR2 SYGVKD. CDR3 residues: CAISAGFGKLFF. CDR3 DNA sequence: TGTGCCATCAGTGCGGGGTTCGGGAAACTGTTTTTT.